This record covers a single T cell receptor beta chain. From germline, CDR1 is SGHTA and CDR2 FQGNSA. Trimming shortened V by 4 bases and J by 1 base, and 7 bases separated the two germline ends. CDR3 size: 13 residues. Study processing details: Using reference gene primer amplification, nucleated cell counts were estimated. Repertoires were generated with immunoSEQ multiplex PCR, while TCRdb's copy carries only in-frame clones and drops some. That table supplies the V and J calls and clone size; D and trimming were determined from the DNA. In the table there are about 120,000 clones, around 82% of which are singletons. This sample is part of a study of blood T cell repertoires in COVID-19. In the study overall: The United States, Italy and Spain provided the acute and convalescent COVID-19 samples. From T cells, B-cell-depleted T cells, or PBMCs came the material, which was cDNA or gDNA.

V gene TRBV7-2 combines with J gene TRBJ1-2, with D possibly TRBD1 on 5 matching bases. The receptor was isolated from a human donor in a cohort sampled during active COVID-19. The material sequenced was peripheral blood. The CDR3 region has the DNA TGTGCCAGCAGCTCGGACAATAACTATGGCTACACCTTC. Residues: CASSSDNNYGYTF.